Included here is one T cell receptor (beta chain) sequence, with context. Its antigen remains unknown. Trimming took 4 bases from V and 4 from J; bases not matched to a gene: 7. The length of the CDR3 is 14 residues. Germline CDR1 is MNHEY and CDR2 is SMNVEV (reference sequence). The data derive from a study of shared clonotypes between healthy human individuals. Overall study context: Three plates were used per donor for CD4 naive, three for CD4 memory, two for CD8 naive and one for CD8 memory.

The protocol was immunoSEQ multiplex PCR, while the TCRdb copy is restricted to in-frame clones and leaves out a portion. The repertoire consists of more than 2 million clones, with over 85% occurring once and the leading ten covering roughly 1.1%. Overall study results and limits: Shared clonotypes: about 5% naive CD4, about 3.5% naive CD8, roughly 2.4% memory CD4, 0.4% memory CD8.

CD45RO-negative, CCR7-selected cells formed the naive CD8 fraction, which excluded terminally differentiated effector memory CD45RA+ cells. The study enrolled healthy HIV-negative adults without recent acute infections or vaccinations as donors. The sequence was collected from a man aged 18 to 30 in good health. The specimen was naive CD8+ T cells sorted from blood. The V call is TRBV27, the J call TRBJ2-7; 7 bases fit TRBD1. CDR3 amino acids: CASSYAGGDYEQYF. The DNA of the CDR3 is TGTGCCAGCAGTTACGCAGGGGGAGATTACGAGCAGTACTTC.